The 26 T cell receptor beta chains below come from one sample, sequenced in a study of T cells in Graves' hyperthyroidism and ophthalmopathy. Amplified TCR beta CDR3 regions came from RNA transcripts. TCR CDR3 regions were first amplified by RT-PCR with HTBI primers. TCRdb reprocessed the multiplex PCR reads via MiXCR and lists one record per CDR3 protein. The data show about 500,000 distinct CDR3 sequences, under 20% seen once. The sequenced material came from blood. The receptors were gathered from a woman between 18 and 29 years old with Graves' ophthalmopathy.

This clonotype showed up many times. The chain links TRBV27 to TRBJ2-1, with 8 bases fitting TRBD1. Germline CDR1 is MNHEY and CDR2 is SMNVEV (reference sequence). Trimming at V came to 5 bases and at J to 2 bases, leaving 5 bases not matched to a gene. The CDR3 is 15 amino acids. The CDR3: CASSLTGVPYNEQFF. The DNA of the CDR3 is TGTGCCAGCAGTCTGACAGGGGTCCCCTACAATGAGCAGTTCTTC.

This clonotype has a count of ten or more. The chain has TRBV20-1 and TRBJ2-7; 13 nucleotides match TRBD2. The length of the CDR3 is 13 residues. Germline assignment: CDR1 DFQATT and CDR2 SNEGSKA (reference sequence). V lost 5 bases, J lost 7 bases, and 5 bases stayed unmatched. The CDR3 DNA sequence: TGCAGTGCTCGGACTAGCGGGAGTCATGAGCAGTACTTC. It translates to CSARTSGSHEQYF.

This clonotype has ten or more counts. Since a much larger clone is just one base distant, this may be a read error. DNA for the CDR3: TGTGCCAGCAGCGTAGGACAGGGGAACACTGAAGCTTTCTTT. This encodes CASSVGQGNTEAFF. The chain employs TRBV9 and TRBJ1-1; 7 bases align to TRBD1. CDR3 length: 14 amino acids. Germline values: CDR1 SGDLS, CDR2 YYNGEE. The V gene end was trimmed by 0 bases and the J gene end by 1 base; junction bases not matched to a gene: 0.

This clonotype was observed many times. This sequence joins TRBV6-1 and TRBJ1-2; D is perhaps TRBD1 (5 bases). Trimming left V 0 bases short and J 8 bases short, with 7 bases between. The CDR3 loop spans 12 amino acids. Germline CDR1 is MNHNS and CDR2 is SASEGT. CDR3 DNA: TGTGCCAGCAGTGAAGCAGGGGTCGGCTACACCTTC. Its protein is CASSEAGVGYTF.

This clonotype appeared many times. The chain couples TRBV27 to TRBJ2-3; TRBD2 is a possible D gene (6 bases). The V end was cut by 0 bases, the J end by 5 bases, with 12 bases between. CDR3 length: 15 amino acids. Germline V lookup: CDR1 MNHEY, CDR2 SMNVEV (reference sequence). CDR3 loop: CASSLSRDWRDTQYF. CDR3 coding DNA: TGTGCCAGCAGTTTATCCAGGGACTGGAGAGATACGCAGTATTTT.

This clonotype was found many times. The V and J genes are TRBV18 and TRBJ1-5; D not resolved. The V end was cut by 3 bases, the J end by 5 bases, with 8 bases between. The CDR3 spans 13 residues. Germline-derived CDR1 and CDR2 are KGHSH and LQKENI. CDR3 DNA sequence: TGTGCCAGCTCACCTTTTACGGATCAGCCCCAGCATTTT. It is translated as CASSPFTDQPQHF. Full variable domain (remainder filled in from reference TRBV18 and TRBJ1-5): NAGVMQNPRHLVRRRGQEARLRCSPMKGHSHVYWYRQLPEEGLKFMVYLQKENIIDESGMPKERFSAEFPKEGPSILRIQQVVRGDSAAYFCASSPFTDQPQHFGDGTRLSIL.

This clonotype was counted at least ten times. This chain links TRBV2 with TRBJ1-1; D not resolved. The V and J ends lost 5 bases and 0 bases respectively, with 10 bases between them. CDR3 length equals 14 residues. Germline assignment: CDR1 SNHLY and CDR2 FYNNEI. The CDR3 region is CASSTTELNTEAFF. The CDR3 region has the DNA TGTGCCAGCAGTACGACGGAACTGAACACTGAAGCTTTCTTT.

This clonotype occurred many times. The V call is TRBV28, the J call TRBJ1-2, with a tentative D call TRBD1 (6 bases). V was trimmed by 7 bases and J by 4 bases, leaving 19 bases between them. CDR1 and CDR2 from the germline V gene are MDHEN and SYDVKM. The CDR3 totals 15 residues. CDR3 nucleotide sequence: TGTGCCAGCACGCGTAGGAAGGGGGATATCTATGGCTACACCTTC. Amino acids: CASTRRKGDIYGYTF.

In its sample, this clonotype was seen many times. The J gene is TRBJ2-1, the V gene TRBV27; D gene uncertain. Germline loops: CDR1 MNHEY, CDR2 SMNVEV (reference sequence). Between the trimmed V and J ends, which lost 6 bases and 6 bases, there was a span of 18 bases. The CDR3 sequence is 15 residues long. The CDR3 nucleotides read TGTGCCAGCAGACAAATCCCGATCGAAACCAATGAGCAGTTCTTC. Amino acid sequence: CASRQIPIETNEQFF.

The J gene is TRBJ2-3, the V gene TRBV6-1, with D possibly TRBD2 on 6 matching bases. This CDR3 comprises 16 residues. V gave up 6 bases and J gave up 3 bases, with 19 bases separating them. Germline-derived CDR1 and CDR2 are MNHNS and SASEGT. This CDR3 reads CASSQEWRAGTDTQYF. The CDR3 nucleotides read TGTGCCAGCAGCCAAGAGTGGAGGGCGGGGACAGATACGCAGTATTTT.

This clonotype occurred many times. The CDR3 sequence: CASSLQVAGAYNEQFF. The CDR3 nucleotides are TGCGCCAGCAGCCTCCAAGTAGCGGGGGCTTACAATGAGCAGTTCTTC. The chain recombines TRBV5-1 with TRBJ2-1; 9 nucleotides agree with TRBD2. The junction had 9 bases not matched to a gene; V was cut back by 4 bases and J by 4 bases. Germline V CDR1 and CDR2: SGHRS, YFSETQ. The CDR3 contains 16 residues.

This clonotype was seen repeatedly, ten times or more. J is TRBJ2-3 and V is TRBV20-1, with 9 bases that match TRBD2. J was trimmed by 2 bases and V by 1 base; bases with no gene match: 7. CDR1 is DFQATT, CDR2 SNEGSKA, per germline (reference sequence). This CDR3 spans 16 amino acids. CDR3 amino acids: CSARGATSGPTDTQYF. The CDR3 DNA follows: TGCAGTGCTAGAGGGGCGACTAGCGGCCCCACAGATACGCAGTATTTT.

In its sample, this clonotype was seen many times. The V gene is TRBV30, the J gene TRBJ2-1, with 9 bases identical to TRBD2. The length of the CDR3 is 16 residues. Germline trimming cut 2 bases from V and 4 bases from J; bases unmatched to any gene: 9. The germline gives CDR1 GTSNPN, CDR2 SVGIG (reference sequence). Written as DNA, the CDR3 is TGTGCCTGGAGTTCGCGGGGGGGTCCGCAATACAATGAGCAGTTCTTC. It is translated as CAWSSRGGPQYNEQFF.

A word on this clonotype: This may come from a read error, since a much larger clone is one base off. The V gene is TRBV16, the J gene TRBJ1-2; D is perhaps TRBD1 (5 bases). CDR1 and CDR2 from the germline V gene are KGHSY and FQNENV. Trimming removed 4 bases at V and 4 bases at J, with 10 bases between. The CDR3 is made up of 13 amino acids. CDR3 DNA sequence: TGTGCCAGCAGCCGGGGCCCGCCCTATGGCTACACCTTC. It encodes CASSRGPPYGYTF.

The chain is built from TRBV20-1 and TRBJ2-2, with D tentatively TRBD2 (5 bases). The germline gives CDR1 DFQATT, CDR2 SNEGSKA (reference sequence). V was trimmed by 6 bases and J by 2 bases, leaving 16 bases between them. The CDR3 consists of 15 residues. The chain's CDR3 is CSARIVRGNTGELFF. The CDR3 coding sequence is TGCAGTGCGCGGATCGTTCGGGGAAACACCGGGGAGCTGTTTTTT.

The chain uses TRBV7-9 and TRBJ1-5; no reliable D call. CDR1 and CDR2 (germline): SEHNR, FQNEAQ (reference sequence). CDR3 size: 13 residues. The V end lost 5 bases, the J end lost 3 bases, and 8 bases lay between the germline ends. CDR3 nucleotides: TGTGCCAGCAGCCCCCTAAACAATCAGCCCCAGCATTTT. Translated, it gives CASSPLNNQPQHF.

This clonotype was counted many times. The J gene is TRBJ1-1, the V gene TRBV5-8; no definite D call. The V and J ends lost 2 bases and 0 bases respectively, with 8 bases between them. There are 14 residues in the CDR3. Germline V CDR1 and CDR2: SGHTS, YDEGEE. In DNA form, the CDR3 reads TGTGCCAGCAGCTTAGGACTTATGAACACTGAAGCTTTCTTT. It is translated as CASSLGLMNTEAFF.

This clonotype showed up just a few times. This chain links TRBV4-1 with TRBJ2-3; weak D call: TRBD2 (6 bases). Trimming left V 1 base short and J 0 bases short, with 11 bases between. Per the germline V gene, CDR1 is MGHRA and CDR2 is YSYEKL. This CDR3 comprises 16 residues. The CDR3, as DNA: TGCGCCAGCAGCCAAGCCGTGACTAGTAGCACAGATACGCAGTATTTT. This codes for CASSQAVTSSTDTQYF.

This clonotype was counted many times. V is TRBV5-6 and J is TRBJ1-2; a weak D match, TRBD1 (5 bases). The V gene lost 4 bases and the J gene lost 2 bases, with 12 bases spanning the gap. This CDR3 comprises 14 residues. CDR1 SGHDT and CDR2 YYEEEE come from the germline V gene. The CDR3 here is CASSKRPGNYGYTF. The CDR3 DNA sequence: TGTGCCAGCAGCAAACGTCCAGGGAACTATGGCTACACCTTC.

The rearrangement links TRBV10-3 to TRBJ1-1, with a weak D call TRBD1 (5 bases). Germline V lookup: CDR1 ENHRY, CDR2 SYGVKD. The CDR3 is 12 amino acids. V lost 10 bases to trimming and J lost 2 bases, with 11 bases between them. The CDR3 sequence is CATRGSNTEAFF. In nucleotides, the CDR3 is TGTGCCACTCGGGGCTCAAACACTGAAGCTTTCTTT.

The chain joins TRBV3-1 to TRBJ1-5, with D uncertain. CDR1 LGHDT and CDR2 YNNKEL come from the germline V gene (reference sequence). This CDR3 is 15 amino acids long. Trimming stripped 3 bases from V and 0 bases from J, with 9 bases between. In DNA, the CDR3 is TGTGCCAGCAGCCAGTCCACTACTAGCAATCAGCCCCAGCATTTT. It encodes CASSQSTTSNQPQHF.

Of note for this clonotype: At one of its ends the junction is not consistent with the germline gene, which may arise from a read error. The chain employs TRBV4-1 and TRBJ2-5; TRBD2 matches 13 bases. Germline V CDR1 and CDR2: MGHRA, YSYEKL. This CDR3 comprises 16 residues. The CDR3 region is CASSQTSGGRQEAQYF. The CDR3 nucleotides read TGCGCCAGCAGCCAGACTAGCGGGGGGAGGCAAGAGGCCCAGTACTTC.

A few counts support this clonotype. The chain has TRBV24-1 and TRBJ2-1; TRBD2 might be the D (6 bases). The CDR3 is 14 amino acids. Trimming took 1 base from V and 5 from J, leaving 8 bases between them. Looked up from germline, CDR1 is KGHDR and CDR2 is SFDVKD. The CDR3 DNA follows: TGTGCCACCAGTGATTTTTCGGGGGACAATGAGCAGTTCTTC. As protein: CATSDFSGDNEQFF.

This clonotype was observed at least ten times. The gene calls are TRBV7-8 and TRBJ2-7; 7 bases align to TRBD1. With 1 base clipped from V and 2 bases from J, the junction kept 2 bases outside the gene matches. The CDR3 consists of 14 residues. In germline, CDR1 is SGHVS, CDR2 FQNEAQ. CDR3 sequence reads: CASSLDGTAYEQYF. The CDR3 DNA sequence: TGTGCCAGCAGCTTAGACGGGACAGCCTACGAGCAGTACTTC.

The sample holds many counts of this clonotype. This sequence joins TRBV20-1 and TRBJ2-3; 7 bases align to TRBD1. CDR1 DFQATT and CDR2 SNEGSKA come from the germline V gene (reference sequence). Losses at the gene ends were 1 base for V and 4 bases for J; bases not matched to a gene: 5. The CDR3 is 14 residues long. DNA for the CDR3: TGCAGTGCTAGAGTTAACAGGGGACCAGATACGCAGTATTTT. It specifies CSARVNRGPDTQYF.

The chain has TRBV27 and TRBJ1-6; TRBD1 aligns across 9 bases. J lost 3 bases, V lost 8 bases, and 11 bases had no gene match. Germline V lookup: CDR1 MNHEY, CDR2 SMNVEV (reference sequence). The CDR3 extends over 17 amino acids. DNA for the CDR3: TGTGCCAGCCGAACAGGGGGCGAATCCCACTATAATTCACCCCTCCACTTT. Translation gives CASRTGGESHYNSPLHF.